The clone carrying this TCR beta chain was seen once. This record belongs to a study of control samples from healthy donors and cancer patients. The data were produced by immunoSEQ multiplex PCR, yet TCRdb's version contains in-frame clones alone and is incomplete. The sample holds roughly 98,000 clones, approximately 95% seen once. The sequence derives from a man aged 18 to 30 in good health. What was sequenced was blood.

The CDR3 is CASSIPLGQGDGGYTF. The CDR3 coding sequence is TGTGCCAGTAGTATCCCACTGGGACAGGGGGACGGTGGCTACACCTTC. The rearrangement uses TRBV19 and TRBJ1-2, with 11 bases fitting TRBD1. This CDR3 has 16 residues. The germline gives CDR1 LNHDA, CDR2 SQIVND (reference sequence). The V gene end was trimmed by 3 bases and the J gene end by 7 bases; junction bases not matched to a gene: 10.